This T cell receptor (beta chain) was observed in a study of control samples from healthy donors and cancer patients (dated by TCRdb to the early 2020s). Libraries came from the immunoSEQ multiplex PCR assay. The table was pulled from immuneACCESS by TCRdb, which kept in-frame rearrangements only. Such tables lose some clones; where checked, under half of the loss comes from unresolved V genes, and the rest has no known cause. Recorded for this sample are about 160,000 clones; over 90% of them occurred a single time. The ten largest make up approximately 1% of the sample. The CDR3 has 13 amino acids, counting the end cysteine and phenylalanine. Of all the DNA, just the CDR3 is kept, 39 bases in frame from base 1. The germline V gene (reference sequence) sets CDR1 to MNHEY and CDR2 to SMNVEV. The junction shows trimming of 4 bases on V and 6 bases on J, and the gene matches do not reach 6 bases of it.

Points on this clone: Its target antigen remains unknown. Per-base quality was not reported, and no clone a single base away is much larger than it.

The chain links TRBV27 with TRBJ2-7; 7 central bases correspond to TRBD2. The clonotype comes from a woman aged 30 to 39 in good health. Sequenced material: blood. The nucleotides are TGTGCCAGCAGTTATGCGGTAGCGGGCGAGCAGTACTTC. Translation gives CASSYAVAGEQYF.